This T cell receptor (beta chain) derives from a study of blood T cell repertoires in COVID-19. Turning to the study itself: There were acute and convalescent COVID-19 samples, and they came from the United States, Italy and Spain.

The repertoire was sequenced with immunoSEQ multiplex PCR; TCRdb's copy has only in-frame clones and lacks some. The sample holds hundreds of thousands of clones, roughly 79% seen once. A single count supports this clone. Source material: peripheral blood. The clonotype originates from a woman of 80 years or more with COVID-19, enrolled during active disease.

The CDR3 here is CASSRELPTQYF. As DNA, the CDR3 is TGTGCCAGCAGCCGAGAACTACCGACCCAGTACTTC. The chain joins TRBV7-2 to TRBJ2-5, with unresolved D. The CDR3 is made up of 12 amino acids. Germline V CDR1 and CDR2: SGHTA, FQGNSA. Trimming took 5 bases from V and 7 from J, leaving 11 bases between them.